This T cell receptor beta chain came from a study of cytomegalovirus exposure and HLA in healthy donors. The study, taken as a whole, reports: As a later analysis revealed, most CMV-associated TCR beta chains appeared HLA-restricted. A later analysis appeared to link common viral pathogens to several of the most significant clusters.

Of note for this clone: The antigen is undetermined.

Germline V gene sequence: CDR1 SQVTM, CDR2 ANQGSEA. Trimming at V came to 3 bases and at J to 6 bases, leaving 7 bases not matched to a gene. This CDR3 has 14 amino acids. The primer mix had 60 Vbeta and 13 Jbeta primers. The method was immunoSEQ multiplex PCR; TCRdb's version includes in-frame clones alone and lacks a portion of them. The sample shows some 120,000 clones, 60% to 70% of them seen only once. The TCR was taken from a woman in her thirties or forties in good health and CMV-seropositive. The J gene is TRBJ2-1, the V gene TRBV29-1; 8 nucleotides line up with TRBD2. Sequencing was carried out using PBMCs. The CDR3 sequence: CSVDKLAGRNEQFF. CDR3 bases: TGCAGCGTTGATAAGTTAGCGGGACGCAATGAGCAGTTCTTC.